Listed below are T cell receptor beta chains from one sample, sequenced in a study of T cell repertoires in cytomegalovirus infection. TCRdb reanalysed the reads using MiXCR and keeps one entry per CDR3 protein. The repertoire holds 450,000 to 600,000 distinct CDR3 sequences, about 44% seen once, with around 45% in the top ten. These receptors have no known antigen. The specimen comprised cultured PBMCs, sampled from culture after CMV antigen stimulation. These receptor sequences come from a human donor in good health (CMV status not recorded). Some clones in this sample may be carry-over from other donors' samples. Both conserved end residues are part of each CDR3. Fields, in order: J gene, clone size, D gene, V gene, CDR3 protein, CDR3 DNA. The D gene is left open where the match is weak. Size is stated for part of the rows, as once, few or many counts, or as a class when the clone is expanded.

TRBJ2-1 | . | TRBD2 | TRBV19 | CASSVLAGVSNEQFF | TGTGCCAGTAGTGTTCTAGCGGGGGTGAGTAATGAGCAGTTCTTC
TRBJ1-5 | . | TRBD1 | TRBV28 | CASRGQGEEYQPQHF | TGTGCCAGCAGGGGACAGGGCGAGGAATATCAGCCCCAGCATTTT
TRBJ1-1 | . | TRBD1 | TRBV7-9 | CASSFRGTGTLGTEAFF | TGTGCCAGCTCCTTCCGCGGGACAGGGACCTTGGGCACTGAAGCTTTCTTT
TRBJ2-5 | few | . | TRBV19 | CASSIDSQETQYF | TGTGCCAGTAGTATAGACAGCCAAGAGACCCAGTACTTC
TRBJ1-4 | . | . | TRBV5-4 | CASSFKGNEKLFF | TGTGCCAGCAGCTTTAAGGGTAACGAAAAACTGTTTTTT
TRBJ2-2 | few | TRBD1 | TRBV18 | CASSGDRNTGELFF | TGTGCCAGCTCCGGGGACAGAAACACCGGGGAGCTGTTTTTT
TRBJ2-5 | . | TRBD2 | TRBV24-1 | CATSDLSSGGGETQYF | TGTGCCACCAGTGATTTGAGTAGCGGGGGCGGAGAGACCCAGTACTTC
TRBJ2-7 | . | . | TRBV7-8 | CASSFGGGVEQYF | TGTGCCAGCAGCTTCGGCGGCGGGGTCGAGCAGTACTTC
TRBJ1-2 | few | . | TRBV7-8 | CASSLVQEPHGYTF | TGTGCCAGCAGCTTAGTACAGGAGCCCCATGGCTACACCTTC
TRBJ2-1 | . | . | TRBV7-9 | CASSPSPVLSTDYNEQFF | TGTGCCAGCAGCCCTAGCCCGGTCCTATCGACAGACTACAATGAGCAGTTCTTC
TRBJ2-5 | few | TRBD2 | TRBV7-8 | CASSTSGGGYQETQYF | TGTGCCAGCAGCACTAGCGGGGGGGGCTACCAAGAGACCCAGTACTTC
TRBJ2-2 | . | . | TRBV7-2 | CASSSRLVRTGELFF | TGTGCCAGCAGCTCCCGACTAGTTCGGACCGGGGAGCTGTTTTTT
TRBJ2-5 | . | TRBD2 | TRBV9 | CASSSGLAGAGKTQYF | TGTGCCAGCAGCTCCGGACTAGCGGGAGCGGGGAAGACCCAGTACTTC
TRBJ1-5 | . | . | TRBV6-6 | CASRERQAINQPQHF | TGTGCCAGCAGGGAAAGACAAGCAATCAATCAGCCCCAGCATTTT
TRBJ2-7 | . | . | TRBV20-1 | CSAQDGRGTRGSYEQYF | TGCAGTGCGCAGGACGGGAGAGGGACCCGGGGCTCCTACGAGCAGTACTTC
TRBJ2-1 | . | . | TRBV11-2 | CASSRVLSYNEQFF | TGTGCCAGCAGTAGGGTCTTGAGTTACAATGAGCAGTTCTTC
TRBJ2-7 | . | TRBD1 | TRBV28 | CASNFRDRASGEQYF | TGTGCCAGCAATTTTAGAGACAGGGCGTCGGGGGAGCAGTACTTC
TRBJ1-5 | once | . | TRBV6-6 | CASSYRVRGNQPQHF | TGTGCCAGCAGTTACAGGGTAAGGGGCAATCAGCCCCAGCATTTT
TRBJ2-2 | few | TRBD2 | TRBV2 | CASSEAGGGITGELFF | TGTGCCAGCAGTGAAGCTGGGGGGGGTATCACCGGGGAGCTGTTTTTT
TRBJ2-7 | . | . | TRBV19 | CATPGSSYEQYF | TGTGCCACCCCCGGTTCCAGCTACGAGCAGTACTTC
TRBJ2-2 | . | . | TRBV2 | CASSLGPVDTGELFF | TGTGCCAGCAGCCTCGGTCCCGTGGACACCGGGGAGCTGTTTTTT
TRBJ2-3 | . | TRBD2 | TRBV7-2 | CASSLALVSGGGVGDTQYF | TGTGCCAGCAGCTTAGCGCTTGTGAGCGGGGGGGGCGTAGGAGATACGCAGTATTTT
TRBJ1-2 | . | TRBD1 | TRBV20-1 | CSARARTGDNYGYTF | TGCAGTGCTAGAGCCCGGACAGGGGATAATTATGGCTACACCTTC
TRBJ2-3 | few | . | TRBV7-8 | CASSLPPGSSWTDTQYF | TGTGCCAGCAGCTTACCCCCAGGCAGTAGTTGGACAGATACGCAGTATTTT
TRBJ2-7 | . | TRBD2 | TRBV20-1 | CSAGRTSGGGEQYF | TGCAGTGCTGGACGGACTAGCGGCGGGGGGGAGCAGTACTTC
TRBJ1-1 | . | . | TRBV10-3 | CAIMAENTEAFF | TGTGCCATCATGGCGGAGAACACTGAAGCTTTCTTT
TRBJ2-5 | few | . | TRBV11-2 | CASSRTGFVNQETQYF | TGTGCCAGCAGCAGAACAGGGTTTGTTAACCAAGAGACCCAGTACTTC
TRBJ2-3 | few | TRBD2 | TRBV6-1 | CASSWGLAYRTDTQYF | TGTGCCAGCAGTTGGGGACTAGCCTATCGCACAGATACGCAGTATTTT
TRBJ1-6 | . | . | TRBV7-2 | CASSTKGQASSYNSPLHF | TGTGCCAGCAGCACAAAGGGTCAGGCGAGCTCCTATAATTCACCCCTCCACTTT
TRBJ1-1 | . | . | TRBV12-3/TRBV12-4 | CASSLTGATEAFF | TGTGCCAGCAGTCTCACAGGCGCCACTGAAGCTTTCTTT
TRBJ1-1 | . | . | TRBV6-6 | CASSYSSREMNTEAFF | TGTGCCAGCAGTTACTCGAGTCGCGAAATGAACACTGAAGCTTTCTTT
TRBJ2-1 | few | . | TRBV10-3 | CAITSETANEQFF | TGTGCCATCACTTCCGAGACAGCCAATGAGCAGTTCTTC
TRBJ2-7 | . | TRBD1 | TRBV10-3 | CAISESDRGSYEQYF | TGTGCCATCAGTGAGTCGGACAGGGGGAGCTACGAGCAGTACTTC
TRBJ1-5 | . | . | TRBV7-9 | CASSSGTKPQHF | TGTGCCAGCAGCTCCGGTACAAAGCCCCAGCATTTT
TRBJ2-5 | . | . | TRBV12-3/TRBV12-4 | CASRQEGVTQYF | TGTGCCAGCAGGCAAGAAGGGGTGACCCAGTACTTC
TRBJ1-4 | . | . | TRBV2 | CASRARDINNEKLFF | TGTGCCAGCAGGGCACGCGATATTAATAATGAAAAACTGTTTTTT
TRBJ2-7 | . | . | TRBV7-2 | CASKRVGYEQYF | TGTGCCAGCAAGAGGGTGGGCTACGAGCAGTACTTC
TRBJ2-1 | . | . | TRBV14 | CASSHVNSNEQFF | TGTGCCAGCAGCCACGTGAACAGCAATGAGCAGTTCTTC
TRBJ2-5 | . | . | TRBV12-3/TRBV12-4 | CASSPTGDTAGRTETQYF | TGTGCCAGCAGCCCAACCGGGGACACGGCCGGAAGAACGGAGACCCAGTACTTC
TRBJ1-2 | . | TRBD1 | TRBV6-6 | CASSYLPDRAYGYTF | TGTGCCAGCAGTTACCTCCCGGACAGGGCCTATGGCTACACCTTC
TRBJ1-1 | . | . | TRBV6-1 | CASTNGRNTEAFF | TGTGCCAGCACCAACGGGAGGAACACTGAAGCTTTCTTT
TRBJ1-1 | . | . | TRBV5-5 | CASSLGTLGIGTEAFF | TGTGCCAGCAGCTTGGGGACATTGGGGATCGGGACTGAAGCTTTCTTT
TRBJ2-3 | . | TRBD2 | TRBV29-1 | CSAKGVAGPTDTQYF | TGCAGCGCAAAGGGGGTAGCGGGACCCACAGATACGCAGTATTTT
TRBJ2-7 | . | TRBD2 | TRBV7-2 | CASSSSGSTHEQYF | TGTGCCAGCAGCTCTAGCGGGAGTACCCACGAGCAGTACTTC
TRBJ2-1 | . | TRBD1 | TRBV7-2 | CASSFRQGKLFF | TGTGCCAGCAGCTTCAGACAGGGGAAGTTGTTCTTC
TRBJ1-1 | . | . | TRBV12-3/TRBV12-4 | CASSFFAQNTEAFF | TGTGCCAGCAGTTTTTTCGCCCAGAACACTGAAGCTTTCTTT
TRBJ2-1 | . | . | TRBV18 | CASSPNPDEQFF | TGTGCCAGCTCACCTAACCCCGATGAGCAGTTCTTC
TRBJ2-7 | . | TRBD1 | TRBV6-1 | CASSEYSTQTGGLSYEQYF | TGTGCCAGCAGTGAATATTCCACTCAGACAGGGGGCTTATCCTACGAGCAGTACTTC
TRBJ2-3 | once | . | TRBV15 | CATSRDVGADTQYF | TGTGCCACCAGCAGAGATGTGGGGGCAGATACGCAGTATTTT
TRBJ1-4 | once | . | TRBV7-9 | CAIGFDRIEKLFF | TGTGCCATCGGATTTGACAGAATCGAAAAACTGTTTTTT
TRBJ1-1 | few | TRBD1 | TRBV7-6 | CASSLTGGETEAFF | TGTGCCAGCAGCTTAACAGGGGGAGAGACTGAAGCTTTCTTT
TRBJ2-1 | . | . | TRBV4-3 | CASSQDGLGEGDNEQFF | TGCGCCAGCAGCCAAGATGGGTTGGGGGAGGGGGACAATGAGCAGTTCTTC
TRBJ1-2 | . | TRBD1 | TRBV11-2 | CASSPGTGANGYTF | TGTGCCAGCAGCCCCGGGACAGGGGCTAACGGCTACACCTTC
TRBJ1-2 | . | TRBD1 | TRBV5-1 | CASSPGQGMGGYTF | TGCGCCAGCAGCCCCGGACAGGGTATGGGTGGCTACACCTTC
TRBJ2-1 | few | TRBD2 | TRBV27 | CASRAGGGAHEQFF | TGTGCCAGCAGGGCGGGCGGGGGGGCACATGAGCAGTTCTTC
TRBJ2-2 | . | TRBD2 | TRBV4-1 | CASSQVAGTGELFF | TGCGCCAGCAGTCAAGTAGCGGGAACCGGGGAGCTGTTTTTT
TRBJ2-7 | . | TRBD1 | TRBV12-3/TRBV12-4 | CASSLGTGGVYF | TGTGCCAGCAGTTTAGGCACAGGGGGAGTGTACTTC